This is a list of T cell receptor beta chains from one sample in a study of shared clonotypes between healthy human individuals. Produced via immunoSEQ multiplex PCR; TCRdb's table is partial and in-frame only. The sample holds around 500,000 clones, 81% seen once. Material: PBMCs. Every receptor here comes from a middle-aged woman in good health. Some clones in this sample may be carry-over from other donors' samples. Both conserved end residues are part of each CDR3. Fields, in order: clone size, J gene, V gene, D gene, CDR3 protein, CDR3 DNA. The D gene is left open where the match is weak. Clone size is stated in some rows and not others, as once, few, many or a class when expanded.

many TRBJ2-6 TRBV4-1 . CASSQEASRRVHSGANVLTF TGCGCCAGCAGCCAAGAGGCTAGCCGCCGAGTGCACTCTGGGGCCAACGTCCTGACTTTC
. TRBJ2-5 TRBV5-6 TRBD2 CASSLRLAGMGGETQYF TGTGCCAGCAGCCTGCGACTAGCGGGGATGGGGGGGGAGACCCAGTACTTC
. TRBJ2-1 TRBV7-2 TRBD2 CASSITSGTYNEQFF TGTGCCAGCAGCATTACTAGCGGGACCTACAATGAGCAGTTCTTC
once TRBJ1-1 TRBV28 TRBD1 CASSLHYAGGNTEAFF TGTGCCAGCAGTCTCCACTACGCAGGGGGGAACACTGAAGCTTTCTTT
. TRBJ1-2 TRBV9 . CASSVGSLNYGYTF TGTGCCAGCAGCGTAGGTAGCCTTAACTATGGCTACACCTTC
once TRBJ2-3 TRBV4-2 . CASSLVGGGTDTQYF TGTGCCAGCAGCCTAGTAGGGGGGGGCACAGATACGCAGTATTTT
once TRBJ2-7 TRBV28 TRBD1 CASSSPGTGWRDISYEQYF TGTGCCAGCAGTTCCCCCGGGACAGGGTGGCGGGACATCTCCTACGAGCAGTACTTC
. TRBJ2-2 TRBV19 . CASSIRGLGELFF TGTGCCAGTAGTATTCGGGGCCTCGGGGAGCTGTTTTTT
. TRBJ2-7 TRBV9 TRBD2 CASSTGPGTSRYEQYF TGTGCCAGCAGCACAGGGCCCGGGACTAGCCGCTACGAGCAGTACTTC
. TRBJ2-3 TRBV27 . CASSFLGTQYF TGTGCCAGCAGTTTTTTGGGTACGCAGTATTTT
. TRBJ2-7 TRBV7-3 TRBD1 CASSPGTGAYEQYF TGTGCCAGCAGCCCAGGGACAGGGGCGTACGAGCAGTACTTC
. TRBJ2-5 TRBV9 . CASSVGTVDTLKETQYF TGTGCCAGCAGCGTGGGGACCGTGGACACATTGAAGGAGACCCAGTACTTC
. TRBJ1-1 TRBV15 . CATSARRRSGTEAFF TGTGCCACCAGCGCTCGCCGCCGAAGTGGAACTGAAGCTTTCTTT
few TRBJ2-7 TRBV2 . CASRTPTETYEQYF TGTGCCAGCAGGACCCCGACAGAAACCTACGAGCAGTACTTC
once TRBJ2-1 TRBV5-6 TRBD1 CASSPYAAVGGSEQFF TGTGCCAGCAGCCCCTACGCGGCGGTAGGGGGCAGTGAGCAGTTCTTC
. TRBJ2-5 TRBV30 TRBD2 CAWRGTSEGVAQYF TGTGCCTGGAGGGGGACTAGCGAGGGTGTAGCCCAGTACTTC
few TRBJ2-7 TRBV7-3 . CASSLAGRYEQYF TGTGCCAGCAGCTTAGCGGGACGCTACGAGCAGTACTTC
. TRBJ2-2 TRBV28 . CASSPLLIVELFF TGTGCCAGCAGTCCTTTATTAATTGTGGAGCTGTTTTTT
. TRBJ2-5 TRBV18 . CASSPRQGGQETQYF TGTGCCAGCTCACCTCGTCAGGGGGGCCAAGAGACCCAGTACTTC
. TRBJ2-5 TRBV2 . CASSLEQRETQYF TGTGCCAGCAGTCTCGAACAGAGGGAGACCCAGTACTTC
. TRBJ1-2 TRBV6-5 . CASSKQAGTYGYTF TGTGCCAGCAGTAAGCAGGCCGGAACCTATGGCTACACCTTC
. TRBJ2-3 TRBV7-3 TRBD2 CASSLSGTSGDTQYF TGTGCCAGCAGCTTATCCGGGACTAGCGGGGATACGCAGTATTTT
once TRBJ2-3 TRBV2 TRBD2 CASSEELAGGFLHF TGTGCCAGCAGTGAAGAACTAGCGGGAGGGTTTTTACATTTT
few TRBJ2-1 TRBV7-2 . CASSLVNNEQFF TGTGCCAGCAGCTTAGTGAACAATGAGCAGTTCTTC
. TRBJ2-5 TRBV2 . CASSAIGETQYF TGTGCCAGCAGTGCCATCGGAGAGACCCAGTACTTC
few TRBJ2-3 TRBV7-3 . CASSFADSTDTQYF TGTGCCAGCAGCTTCGCGGATAGCACAGATACGCAGTATTTT
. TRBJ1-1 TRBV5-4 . CASSFRVGPHTEAFF TGTGCCAGCAGCTTCCGGGTTGGTCCGCACACTGAAGCTTTCTTT